This entry lists 15 T cell receptor beta chains sequenced from one sample in a study of T cell changes during pregnancy in multiple sclerosis. The method was immunoSEQ multiplex PCR; TCRdb's version includes in-frame clones alone and lacks a portion of them. The sample contains 20,000 to 30,000 clones, about nine tenths of which appear only once. Sequenced material: CD8+ T cells from peripheral blood mononuclear cells, taken in the third trimester of pregnancy. The source is a female donor in good health, enrolled as a control in a pregnancy study.

CDR3 region: CASSIGLAGNEQFF. Written as DNA, the CDR3 is TGTGCCAGCAGCATCGGACTAGCGGGTAATGAGCAGTTCTTC. The V and J genes are TRBV13 and TRBJ2-1, with TRBD2 matching 11 bases. In germline, CDR1 is PRHDT, CDR2 FYEKMQ (reference sequence). The CDR3 runs 14 residues. V gave up 5 bases and J gave up 7 bases; unmatched junction bases: 4.

V gene TRBV27 combines with J gene TRBJ1-2; tentative D call: TRBD1 (5 bases). The length of the CDR3 is 15 residues. Per the germline V gene, CDR1 is MNHEY and CDR2 is SMNVEV (reference sequence). V was shortened by 6 bases and J by 4 bases, with 18 bases between the two germline ends. The CDR3 sequence: CASSQGLTFRYGYTF. CDR3 nucleotide sequence: TGTGCCAGCAGCCAGGGATTGACATTTCGCTATGGCTACACCTTC.

V is TRBV4-1 and J is TRBJ2-7; 11 nucleotides align to TRBD1. J lost 1 base, V lost 1 base, and 0 bases had no gene match. The length of the CDR3 is 15 residues. Germline CDR1 MGHRA, CDR2 YSYEKL. CDR3 bases: TGCGCCAGCAGCCAAGGGGACAGGGGGTCCTACGAGCAGTACTTC. It yields the protein CASSQGDRGSYEQYF.

V usage is TRBV28 and J usage is TRBJ2-3, with TRBD2 matching 12 bases. V trimming: 3 bases; J trimming: 4 bases; junction bases outside the gene matches: 11. The CDR3 sequence is 18 residues long. Per the germline V gene, CDR1 is MDHEN and CDR2 is SYDVKM. Written as DNA, the CDR3 is TGTGCCAGCAGTTTGGTTCTAGCGGGAGGGCCAGTTTCAGATACGCAGTATTTT. Protein sequence: CASSLVLAGGPVSDTQYF.

This CDR3 reads CSVDDGILEETQYF. The CDR3 DNA reads TGCAGCGTGGATGACGGGATTCTCGAAGAGACCCAGTACTTC. The chain employs TRBV29-1 and TRBJ2-5, with a possible D match to TRBD2 (5 bases). From germline, CDR1 is SQVTM and CDR2 ANQGSEA. The CDR3 length is 14 residues. Trimming left V 6 bases short and J 3 bases short, with 17 bases between.

The CDR3 nucleotides are TGTGCCAGCAGCTCATATCCCGACAGGGAAGATCAGCCCCAGCATTTT. It translates to CASSSYPDREDQPQHF. The chain combines TRBV11-2 with TRBJ1-5; TRBD1 aligns across 7 bases. Germline V CDR1 and CDR2: SGHAT, FQNNGV. Trimming cost V 4 bases and J 5 bases; bases outside gene matches: 11. This CDR3 contains 16 residues.

The CDR3 nucleotides are TGCGCCAGCAGTCAATCGACTAGCGGGGTAATGCTGCACACCGGGGAGCTGTTTTTT. Protein product: CASSQSTSGVMLHTGELFF. This chain links TRBV23-1 with TRBJ2-2; 11 bases are shared with TRBD2. TRBV23-1 is designated an ORF whose function remains uncertain. The junction had 9 bases not matched to a gene; V was cut back by 0 bases and J by 3 bases. The CDR3 spans 19 residues.

V gene TRBV12-5 combines with J gene TRBJ2-3; 7 positions agree with TRBD2. The trim removed 8 bases at V and 4 bases at J, leaving 9 bases unmatched. The germline CDR1 and CDR2 sequences are LGHNT and FRNRAP. The CDR3 totals 14 residues. DNA for the CDR3: TGTGCTAGTTCTAGCGGCTACTTGGCAGATACGCAGTATTTT. Residues: CASSSGYLADTQYF.

CDR3 region: CASSLWTGGMNWETQYF. The DNA of the CDR3 is TGTGCCAGCAGCTTATGGACAGGGGGGATGAATTGGGAGACCCAGTACTTC. V gene TRBV7-9 combines with J gene TRBJ2-5, with 10 bases lining up with TRBD1. After removal of 2 bases from V and 5 bases from J, the junction contained 11 bases not matched to a gene. This CDR3 comprises 17 residues. Germline CDR1 is SEHNR and CDR2 is FQNEAQ (reference sequence).

This sequence joins TRBV19 and TRBJ2-7; 12 bases are shared with TRBD2. The CDR3 is 15 amino acids. Looked up from germline, CDR1 is LNHDA and CDR2 is SQIVND (reference sequence). The ends lost 6 bases at V and 4 bases at J; junction bases unmatched: 7. CDR3 sequence (DNA): TGTGCCAGTAGGCTAGCGGGGGGGAACTTGTACGAGCAGTACTTC. It is translated as CASRLAGGNLYEQYF.

This clone occurred a few times. The V call is TRBV4-1, the J call TRBJ2-7; 8 nucleotides line up with TRBD2. CDR3 length equals 15 residues. The junction had 10 bases not matched to a gene; V was cut back by 4 bases and J by 5 bases. Germline V gene sequence: CDR1 MGHRA, CDR2 YSYEKL. The DNA for the CDR3 is TGCGCCAGCAGCCCGACGGTAGCGGGGTCCAACGAGCAGTACTTC. Translated, it gives CASSPTVAGSNEQYF.

A single count supports this clone. The J gene is TRBJ2-5, the V gene TRBV14, with 12 bases aligning to TRBD2. There are 18 residues in the CDR3. Germline CDR1 is SGHDN and CDR2 is FVKESK. V lost 1 base to trimming and J lost 1 base; unmatched junction nucleotides: 7. The CDR3: CASSQGTGLAGFQETQYF. DNA for the CDR3: TGTGCCAGCAGCCAAGGCACGGGACTAGCGGGCTTCCAAGAGACCCAGTACTTC.

The chain uses TRBV20-1 and TRBJ1-1; D gene uncertain. Germline V gene lookup returns CDR1 DFQATT and CDR2 SNEGSKA (reference sequence). CDR3 size: 11 residues. Trimming took 1 base from V and 3 from J, leaving 3 bases between them. The CDR3 loop reads CSARGDTEAFF. Here the CDR3 DNA reads TGCAGTGCTAGAGGCGACACTGAAGCTTTCTTT.

The chain is built from TRBV6-4 and TRBJ2-1; a possible D gene is TRBD2 (6 bases). Germline V gene lookup returns CDR1 MRHNA and CDR2 SNTAGT. The germline V and J ends were trimmed by 4 bases and 5 bases, with 18 bases remaining between them. The CDR3 has 16 amino acids. In DNA form, the CDR3 reads TGTGCCAGCAGTGTTCTGGCGGAGGGGCGACACAATGAGCAGTTCTTC. This codes for CASSVLAEGRHNEQFF.

The chain carries TRBV27 and TRBJ1-1; 7 nucleotides agree with TRBD1. Trimming removed 5 bases from V and 6 bases from J; junction bases left unmatched: 12. CDR1 is MNHEY and CDR2 is SMNVEV in the germline V gene (reference sequence). The CDR3 is 15 residues long. The CDR3 DNA sequence: TGTGCCAGCAGTCCACAAACAGGGGAATATCCTGAAGCTTTCTTT. Translated, it gives CASSPQTGEYPEAFF.